This T cell receptor beta chain comes out of a study of blood T cell repertoires in COVID-19. Study-level information: Specimens from acute and convalescent COVID-19 originated in the United States, Italy and Spain. In each case, the material was cDNA or gDNA derived from T cells, B-cell-depleted T cells, or PBMCs.

Germline lookup yields CDR1 SGHAT and CDR2 FQDESV (reference sequence). The CDR3 loop spans 14 amino acids. With V trimmed by 4 bases and J by 9 bases, 6 bases remained unmatched. Authors' methods: Amplification of reference gene primers provided the estimated nucleated cell counts. The protocol was immunoSEQ multiplex PCR, while the TCRdb copy is restricted to in-frame clones and leaves out a portion. For V, J and clone size, that table is used; D and trimming come from the DNA. Among around 150,000 clones, about nine tenths were seen once, and the ten largest hold 3.9%. The chain has TRBV11-1 and TRBJ1-6; 7 bases map to TRBD1. The sequenced sample was peripheral blood. This sequence originates from a woman in her sixties or seventies who had recovered from COVID-19. CDR3 DNA sequence: TGTGCCAGCAGCTCGACAGGGATCGTTTCACCCCTCCACTTT. Protein: CASSSTGIVSPLHF.